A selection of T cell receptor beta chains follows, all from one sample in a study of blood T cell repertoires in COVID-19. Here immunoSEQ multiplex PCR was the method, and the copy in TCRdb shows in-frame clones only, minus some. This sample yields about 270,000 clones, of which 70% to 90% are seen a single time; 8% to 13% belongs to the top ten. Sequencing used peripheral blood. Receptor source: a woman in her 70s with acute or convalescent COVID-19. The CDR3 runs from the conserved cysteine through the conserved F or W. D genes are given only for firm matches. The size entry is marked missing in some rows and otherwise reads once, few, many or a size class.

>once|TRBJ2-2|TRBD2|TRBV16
TGTGCCAGCAGCCACACTAGCGCCGGGGAGCTGTTTTTT
CASSHTSAGELFF
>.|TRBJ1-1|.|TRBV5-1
TGCGCCAGCAGCTCCCACGGGATGGGAATGAACACTGAAGCTTTCTTT
CASSSHGMGMNTEAFF
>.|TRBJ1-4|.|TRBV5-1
TGCGCCAGCAGCTCAACAACTAATGAAAAACTGTTTTTT
CASSSTTNEKLFF
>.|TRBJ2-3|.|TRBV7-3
TGTGCCAGCGGGGGCCTCCCCACCACAGATACGCAGTATTTT
CASGGLPTTDTQYF
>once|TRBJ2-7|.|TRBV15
TGTGCCACCAGCAGGGTTGGCAACTCCTACGAGCAGTACTTC
CATSRVGNSYEQYF
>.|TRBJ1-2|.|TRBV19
TGTGCCAGTAGTTTCTTCAGGGAATATGGCTACACCTTC
CASSFFREYGYTF
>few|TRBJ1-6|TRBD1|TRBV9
TGTGCCAGCAGCGTCAGGGGGTCCTATAATTCACCCCTCCACTTT
CASSVRGSYNSPLHF
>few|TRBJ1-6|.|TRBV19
TGTGCCAGTAGTATAGAATCCAGGGGCGGATCACCCCTCCACTTT
CASSIESRGGSPLHF
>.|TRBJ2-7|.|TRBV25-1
TGTGCCAGCAGTGAATCTCACCTCGGGACTTCCCCCCACGAGCAGTACTTC
CASSESHLGTSPHEQYF
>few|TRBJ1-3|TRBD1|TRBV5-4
TGTGCCAGCAGCCCGAGGGGACAGGTCAGCTCTGGAAACACCATATATTTT
CASSPRGQVSSGNTIYF
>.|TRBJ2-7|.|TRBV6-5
TGTGCCAGCAGTACAGGATCTAGAATGGACGAGCAGTACTTC
CASSTGSRMDEQYF
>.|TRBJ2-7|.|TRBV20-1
TGCAGTGCTAGTGACAGTACCTACGAGCAGTACTTC
CSASDSTYEQYF
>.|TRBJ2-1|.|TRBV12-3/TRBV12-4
TGTGCCAGCGGCACTAGCCGTGAGCAGTTCTTC
CASGTSREQFF
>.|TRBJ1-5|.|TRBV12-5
TGTGCTAGTGGTTCTACCGGGAATCAGCCCCAGCATTTT
CASGSTGNQPQHF
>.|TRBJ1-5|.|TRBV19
TGTGCCAGTAGTATACCGACAGTGAATCAGCCCCAGCATTTT
CASSIPTVNQPQHF
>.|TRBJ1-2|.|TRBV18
TGTGCCAGCTCACCCAAACCCGGAGATGGCTACACCTTC
CASSPKPGDGYTF
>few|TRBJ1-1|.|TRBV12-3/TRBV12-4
TGTGCCAGCAGTCGGGACTCCCCAGTATCTTTCTTT
CASSRDSPVSFF
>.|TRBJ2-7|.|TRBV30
TGTGCCTGGAGTCCCAAGGGGTATGCCTACGAGCAGTACTTC
CAWSPKGYAYEQYF
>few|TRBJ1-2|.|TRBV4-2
TGTGCCAGCAGCCAAGCCCGGACAGACTATGGCTACACCTTC
CASSQARTDYGYTF
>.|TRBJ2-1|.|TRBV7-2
TGTGCCAGCAGCTTAGCGCCCGGTCTCCCTCGGAATGAGCAGTTCTTC
CASSLAPGLPRNEQFF